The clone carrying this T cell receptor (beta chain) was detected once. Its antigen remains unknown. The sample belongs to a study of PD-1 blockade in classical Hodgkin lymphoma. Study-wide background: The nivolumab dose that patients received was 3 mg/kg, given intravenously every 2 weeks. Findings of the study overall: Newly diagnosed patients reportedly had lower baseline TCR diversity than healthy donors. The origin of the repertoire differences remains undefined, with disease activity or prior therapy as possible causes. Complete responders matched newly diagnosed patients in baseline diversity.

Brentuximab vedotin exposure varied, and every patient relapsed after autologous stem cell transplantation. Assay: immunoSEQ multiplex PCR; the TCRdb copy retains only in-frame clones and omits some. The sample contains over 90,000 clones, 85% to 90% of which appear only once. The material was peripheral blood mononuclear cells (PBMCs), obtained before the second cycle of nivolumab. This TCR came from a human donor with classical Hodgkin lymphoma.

The CDR3 sequence is CASSLAAPGAAYEQYF. For the CDR3, the DNA is TGTGCCAGCAGCTTAGCTGCCCCGGGAGCCGCCTACGAGCAGTACTTC. V is TRBV11-2 and J is TRBJ2-7; perhaps TRBD2 as D (6 bases). Germline V gene lookup returns CDR1 SGHAT and CDR2 FQNNGV. The V end was cut by 1 base, the J end by 2 bases, with 15 bases between. The CDR3 extends over 16 amino acids.